Listed here is a single TCR beta chain. Antigen specificity is unknown. These data are taken from a study of cytotoxic CD8 clonotypes in ibrutinib-treated CLL. At the level of the study: Samples showed on average about 260,000 productive templates and around 94,000 productive rearrangements. Study conclusions and caveats: Age-matched healthy donor levels were exceeded by baseline clonality, which tracked circulating CD8+ T-cell counts.

Depths of 1 in 200,000 to 1 in 1 million T cells were the sequencing target. Some clones are missing from TCRdb's copy, which holds only in-frame ones; the method was immunoSEQ multiplex PCR. The sample includes about 130,000 clones, 70% to 90% seen only once; the top ten take 2% to 2.5%. This TCR derives from a human donor with chronic lymphocytic leukemia. The sample in question was PBMCs, obtained after 24 months of ibrutinib treatment.

Written as DNA, the CDR3 is TGTGCCAGCAGTTTATGGGGCGGGCCAACTAATGAAAAACTGTTTTTT. Protein: CASSLWGGPTNEKLFF. The genes are TRBV28 and TRBJ1-4; D ambiguous. V was pared by 0 bases and J by 0 bases, with 8 bases between. The CDR3 runs 16 residues. Germline V CDR1 and CDR2: MDHEN, SYDVKM.